The 4 T cell receptor beta chains below were found in one sample sequenced in a study of cytomegalovirus exposure and HLA in healthy donors. The PCR was carried out with 60 Vbeta primers and 13 Jbeta primers. The method was immunoSEQ multiplex PCR; TCRdb's version includes in-frame clones alone and lacks a portion of them. The sample consists of fewer than 85,000 clones, 78% of them appearing once. Material for sequencing was PBMCs. The receptors stem from a male donor in good health and CMV-seropositive.

The table lists this clone with a few counts. Other DNA sequences within the sample encode an identical CDR3. This chain's CDR3 is CASSLQGASEKLFF. The CDR3 DNA is TGTGCCAGCAGCTTGCAGGGGGCCTCTGAAAAACTGTTTTTT. The gene calls are TRBV5-4 and TRBJ1-4, with 8 nucleotides matching TRBD1. The length of the CDR3 is 14 residues. Germline CDR1 and CDR2: SGHNT and YYREEE (reference sequence). V lost 1 base and J lost 7; bases outside the gene matches: 3.

The chain links TRBV30 to TRBJ1-2, with 10 bases fitting TRBD1. Germline trimming cut 3 bases from V and 8 bases from J; bases unmatched to any gene: 6. CDR3 size: 13 residues. The germline V gene encodes CDR1 GTSNPN and CDR2 SVGIG (reference sequence). CDR3 amino acids: CAWSGTGDGGYTF. In nucleotides, the CDR3 is TGTGCCTGGAGCGGGACAGGGGATGGGGGCTACACCTTC.

This clone was detected only a few times. J is TRBJ1-1 and V is TRBV10-3; 8 positions agree with TRBD1. The CDR3 extends over 16 amino acids. Germline V gene sequence: CDR1 ENHRY, CDR2 SYGVKD. Unmatched junction bases numbered 10, after V lost 7 bases and J lost 0 bases. The CDR3 bases are TGTGCCATCACCCGAGGACAGGGCCGCTTGAACACTGAAGCTTTCTTT. Translating gives CAITRGQGRLNTEAFF.

The chain recombines TRBV9 with TRBJ2-2; 8 positions match TRBD2. The length of the CDR3 is 13 residues. Germline V gives CDR1 SGDLS, CDR2 YYNGEE. V was clipped by 4 bases and J by 7 bases; unmatched bases: 3. CDR3 amino acids: CASSIREGGELFF. The CDR3 nucleotides read TGTGCCAGCAGCATCCGGGAGGGCGGGGAGCTGTTTTTT.